Each of the 19 T cell receptor beta chains below was sequenced from the same sample in a study of blood T cells in healthy people across ages. With a J-beta primer mix and a sample-barcoded 5' primer, a second PCR ran about 7 to 11 cycles. TCRdb itself ran the 5' RACE reads through MiXCR, one entry per CDR3 protein. The data contain some 1.6 million distinct CDR3 sequences, 30% to 40% of them singletons. Source material: blood. The receptors were gathered from a woman in her 30s in good health.

A note on this clonotype: This may be a read error, as it is one base from a much larger clone. V gene TRBV4-1 combines with J gene TRBJ2-7, with D possibly matching TRBD1 (5 bases). Germline lookup yields CDR1 MGHRA and CDR2 YSYEKL. This CDR3 comprises 16 residues. In DNA form, the CDR3 reads TGCGCCTGCAGCCTAGAGGACACCGAGAGCTCCTACGAGCAGTACTTC. Its translation: CACSLEDTESSYEQYF.

About this clonotype: Because the CDR3's place on the DNA is in doubt, the DNA is left out and the CDR3 is given as listed by TCRdb. The chain combines TRBV6-6 with TRBJ2-4. The CDR3 length is 14 residues, termini included. CDR1 MNHNY and CDR2 SVGAGI come from the germline V gene (reference sequence). CDR3 residues: CASSSVGVGSLKYF.

V is TRBV13 and J is TRBJ2-3, with 14 bases lining up with TRBD2. Germline assignment: CDR1 PRHDT and CDR2 FYEKMQ (reference sequence). This CDR3 has 17 residues. V lost 5 bases to trimming and J lost 2 bases; unmatched junction nucleotides: 6. CDR3 region: CASSPTSGGETTDTQYF. CDR3 coding DNA: TGTGCCAGCAGCCCGACTAGCGGGGGGGAAACCACAGATACGCAGTATTTT.

The chain couples TRBV2 to TRBJ1-3; D is possibly TRBD1 (5 bases). CDR1 is SNHLY and CDR2 is FYNNEI in the germline V gene. Trimming removed 6 bases from V and 0 bases from J, with 15 bases in between. This CDR3 spans 16 amino acids. The CDR3 loop reads CASSSQGRLSGNTIYF. The CDR3 DNA is TGTGCCAGCAGCTCCCAGGGACGCCTCTCTGGAAACACCATATATTTT. Combining the CDR3 with reference TRBV2 and TRBJ1-3 gives the whole variable domain EPEVTQTPSHQVTQMGQEVILRCVPISNHLYFYWYRQILGQKVEFLVSFYNNEISEKSEIFDDQFSVERPDGSNFTLKIRSTKLEDSAMYFCASSSQGRLSGNTIYFGEGSWLTVV.

This clonotype was counted a few times. The gene calls are TRBV7-9 and TRBJ1-2, with no clear D. Germline assignment: CDR1 SEHNR and CDR2 FQNEAQ (reference sequence). The CDR3 is made up of 14 amino acids. V was pared by 5 bases and J by 0 bases, with 10 bases between. In nucleotides, the CDR3 is TGTGCCAGCAGCCCAACGACACCTAACTATGGCTACACCTTC. Amino acids: CASSPTTPNYGYTF.

This clonotype was observed a handful of times. The CDR3 bases are TGTGCCAGCAGGTCAGCCGACCGCCAGGGAACCCAGTATTTT. It translates to CASRSADRQGTQYF. The rearrangement uses TRBV27 and TRBJ2-3, with a weak D call TRBD1 (5 bases). The CDR3 runs to 14 residues. Deletions cut 6 bases from V and 12 bases from J, with 22 bases between. Per germline, CDR1 MNHEY and CDR2 SMNVEV (reference sequence).

A remark on this clonotype: Sequence at one end of the junction differs from germline and may be a read error. The chain recombines TRBV20-1 with TRBJ2-3, with D perhaps given as TRBD1 or TRBD2 (5 bases each). The CDR3 has 14 residues. Looked up from germline, CDR1 is DFQATT and CDR2 is SNEGSKA (reference sequence). CDR3 in amino acids: CSARDLRGEDTRYF. The CDR3 bases are TGCAGTGCTAGAGATTTGAGGGGAGAAGATACGCGGTATTTT.

This clonotype has more than one count but fewer than ten. The V call is TRBV6-1, the J call TRBJ2-7; D gene unclear. In germline, CDR1 is MNHNS, CDR2 SASEGT. Trimming removed 0 bases from V and 3 bases from J, with 12 bases in between. There are 15 residues in the CDR3. The CDR3 protein is CASSEAPEISYEQYF. DNA of the CDR3: TGTGCCAGCAGTGAAGCTCCCGAAATCAGCTACGAGCAGTACTTC.

This clonotype was found a few times. The chain recombines TRBV5-6 with TRBJ1-1; a weak D match, TRBD1 (5 bases). Deletions cut 3 bases from V and 5 bases from J, with 11 bases between. The CDR3 has 13 residues. The germline V gene has CDR1 SGHDT and CDR2 YYEEEE. CDR3 nucleotides: TGTGCCAGCAGCTCGGACATTGCTACTGAAGCTTTCTTT. As protein: CASSSDIATEAFF.

The CDR3 sequence is CASSRGQDTGELFF. Written as DNA, the CDR3 is TGCGCCAGCAGCCGAGGTCAAGACACCGGGGAGCTGTTTTTT. The chain recombines TRBV4-1 with TRBJ2-2; D gene uncertain. V was pared by 4 bases and J by 3 bases, with 9 bases between. This CDR3 is built from 14 residues. CDR1 and CDR2 (germline): MGHRA, YSYEKL.

This clonotype has more than one count but fewer than ten. The chain uses TRBV4-1 and TRBJ2-5; D gene ambiguous. Germline loops: CDR1 MGHRA, CDR2 YSYEKL. The CDR3 has 16 residues. Trimming removed 3 bases from V and 5 bases from J, with 19 bases in between. CDR3 residues: CASSQSASSLGETQYF. CDR3 bases: TGCGCCAGCAGCCAGTCCGCCTCCAGTTTAGGGGAGACCCAGTACTTC.

Only a few counts were recorded for this clonotype. A junction boundary mismatches the germline segment, possibly from a read error. The genes are TRBV9 and TRBJ2-5; D ambiguous. Germline CDR1 reads SGDLS; CDR2 reads YYNGEE. This CDR3 contains 13 residues. CDR3 sequence: CANSVSSGETQYF. The DNA of the CDR3 is TGTGCCAACAGCGTGAGTTCTGGGGAGACCCAGTACTTC.

The V call is TRBV10-3, the J call TRBJ2-3; 14 bases align to TRBD2. Germline V CDR1 and CDR2: ENHRY, SYGVKD. The V segment lost 3 bases and the J segment 4 bases; nucleotides outside the gene matches: 3. This CDR3 is built from 16 residues. This chain's CDR3 is CAISEPGLAGADTQYF. DNA for the CDR3: TGTGCCATCAGTGAACCGGGACTAGCGGGAGCAGATACGCAGTATTTT.

J is TRBJ2-1 and V is TRBV20-1; TRBD2 is a possible D gene (6 bases). Germline V gene sequence: CDR1 DFQATT, CDR2 SNEGSKA (reference sequence). The CDR3 totals 12 residues. V gave up 3 bases and J gave up 9 bases, with 12 bases separating them. CDR3 DNA: TGCAGTGCTAGTAGCCTAGCGACTGAGCAGTTCTTC. Translating it yields CSASSLATEQFF.

This clonotype was observed a few times. The rearrangement links TRBV20-1 to TRBJ2-3, with D possibly TRBD2 on 5 matching bases. The germline gives CDR1 DFQATT, CDR2 SNEGSKA (reference sequence). This CDR3 has 14 amino acids. The V gene lost 5 bases and the J gene lost 0 bases, with 12 bases spanning the gap. The CDR3 loop is CSAESGPSTDTQYF. CDR3 nucleotide sequence: TGCAGTGCTGAGAGCGGACCTAGCACAGATACGCAGTATTTT.

V gene TRBV10-2 combines with J gene TRBJ2-5; 7 bases line up with TRBD1. TRBJ2-7 matches the DNA end more closely, so the J call is doubtful. Germline CDR1 reads WSHSY; CDR2 reads SAAADI. The CDR3 has 13 residues. CDR3 sequence reads: CASSTQTGDEQYF. Here the CDR3 DNA reads TGCGCCAGCAGTACCCAAACAGGGGACGAGCAGTACTTC.

This clonotype was observed at least ten times. This chain links TRBV6-5 with TRBJ2-1; either TRBD1 or TRBD2 may fit D (6 bases each). The CDR3 covers 15 residues. Trimming took off 6 bases at V and 5 bases at J, with 17 bases between the two ends. From germline, CDR1 is MNHEY and CDR2 SVGAGI. The CDR3 DNA follows: TGTGCCAGCAGCCAGGGTCGGGGGCTAAACAATGAGCAGTTCTTC. Amino acids: CASSQGRGLNNEQFF.

The V call is TRBV9, the J call TRBJ1-5; D gene unclear. Trimming cost V 1 base and J 6 bases, with 8 bases left between them. This CDR3 has 13 residues. Germline lookup yields CDR1 SGDLS and CDR2 YYNGEE. The CDR3: CASSVSWGQPQHF. CDR3 nucleotide sequence: TGTGCCAGCAGCGTAAGCTGGGGTCAGCCCCAGCATTTT. The full variable domain, rest sourced from reference TRBV9 and TRBJ1-5, is DSGVTQTPKHLITATGQRVTLRCSPRSGDLSVYWYQQSLDQGLQFLIQYYNGEERAKGNILERFSAQQFPDLHSELNLSSLELGDSALYFCASSVSWGQPQHFGDGTRLSIL.

The V gene is TRBV4-1, the J gene TRBJ1-4; 7 nucleotides align to TRBD1. The junction had 5 bases not matched to a gene; V was cut back by 4 bases and J by 0 bases. CDR1 and CDR2 from the germline V gene are MGHRA and YSYEKL. The CDR3 is 16 amino acids. The CDR3 DNA reads as TGCGCCAGCAGCCCCGGGGACAGTGCAACTAATGAAAAACTGTTTTTT. Translated: CASSPGDSATNEKLFF.